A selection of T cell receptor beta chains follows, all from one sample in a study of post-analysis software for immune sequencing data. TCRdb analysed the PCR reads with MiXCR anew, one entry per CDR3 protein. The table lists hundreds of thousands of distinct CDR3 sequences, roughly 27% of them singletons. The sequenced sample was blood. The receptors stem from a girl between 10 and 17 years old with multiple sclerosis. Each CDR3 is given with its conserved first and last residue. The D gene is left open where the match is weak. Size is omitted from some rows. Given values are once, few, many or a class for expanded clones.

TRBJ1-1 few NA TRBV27 CASSNRGGAGTEAFF TGTGCCAGCAGTAATAGGGGGGGGGCGGGCACTGAAGCTTTCTTT
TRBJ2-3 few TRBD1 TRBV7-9 CASSSGTAGDTQYF TGTGCCAGCAGCTCCGGGACAGCTGGAGATACGCAGTATTTT
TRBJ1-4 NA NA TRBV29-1 CSVKLGGNEKLFF TGCAGCGTTAAACTAGGGGGGAATGAAAAACTGTTTTTT
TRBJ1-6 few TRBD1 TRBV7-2 CASSQGVGNSPLHF TGTGCCAGCAGCCAGGGGGTGGGTAATTCACCCCTCCACTTT
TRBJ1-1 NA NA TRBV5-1 CASSSRGGWTEAFF TGCGCCAGCAGCTCCAGGGGAGGTTGGACTGAAGCTTTCTTT
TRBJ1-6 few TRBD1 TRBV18 CASSDWTGYNSPLHF TGTGCCAGCTCAGATTGGACAGGATATAATTCACCCCTCCACTTT
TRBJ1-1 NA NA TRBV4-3 CASSQEVYRPNTEAFF TGCGCCAGCAGCCAAGAGGTTTATAGACCGAACACTGAAGCTTTCTTT
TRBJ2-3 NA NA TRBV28 CASSPLRSRTDTQYF TGTGCCAGCAGCCCCTTGAGATCGCGCACAGATACGCAGTATTTT
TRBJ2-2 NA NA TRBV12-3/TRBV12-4 CASSLMERELFF TGTGCCAGCAGTTTAATGGAGCGGGAGCTGTTTTTT
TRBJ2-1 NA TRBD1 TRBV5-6 CASNPTGATYNEQFF TGTGCCAGCAACCCGACAGGGGCAACCTACAATGAGCAGTTCTTC
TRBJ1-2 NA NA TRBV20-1 CSALDRSYGYTF TGCAGTGCTCTTGACAGATCTTATGGCTACACCTTC
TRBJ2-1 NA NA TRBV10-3 CAISGSGRHNEQFF TGTGCCATCAGTGGTAGCGGACGTCACAATGAGCAGTTCTTC
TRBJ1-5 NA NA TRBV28 CASSTRKAPFQPQHF TGTGCCAGCAGCACACGTAAAGCGCCCTTCCAGCCCCAGCATTTT
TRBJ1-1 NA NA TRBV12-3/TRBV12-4 CASTSSEKNTEAFF TGTGCCAGCACCTCGTCAGAGAAGAACACTGAAGCTTTCTTT
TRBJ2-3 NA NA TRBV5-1 CASSISTDTQYF TGCGCCAGCAGCATCAGCACAGATACGCAGTATTTT
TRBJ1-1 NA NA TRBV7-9 CASSLFKPEAFF TGTGCCAGCAGCTTATTCAAGCCTGAAGCTTTCTTT
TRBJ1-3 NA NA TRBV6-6 CASSPEGRPGNTIYF TGTGCCAGCAGCCCCGAGGGGAGGCCTGGAAACACCATATATTTT
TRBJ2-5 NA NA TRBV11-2 CASSSGGYPPGYETQYF TGTGCCAGCAGCTCCGGGGGATACCCGCCTGGGTATGAGACCCAGTACTTC
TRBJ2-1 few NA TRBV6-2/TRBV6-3 CASRYTTVYNEQFF TGTGCCAGCAGGTACACCACAGTTTACAATGAGCAGTTCTTC
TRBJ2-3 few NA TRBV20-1 CSALGTDSPTDTQYF TGCAGTGCGCTCGGGACCGACTCTCCCACAGATACGCAGTATTTT
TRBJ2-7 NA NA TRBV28 CASVWAQNPYEQYF TGTGCCAGCGTGTGGGCACAAAACCCCTACGAGCAGTACTTC
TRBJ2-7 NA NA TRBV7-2 CASSLGHLSYEQYF TGTGCCAGCAGCCTGGGGCACCTCTCCTACGAGCAGTACTTC